The next 19 T cell receptor beta chains were all read from a single sample in a study of identical twins. A single record per CDR3 protein comes from TCRdb applying MiXCR to the 5' RACE reads. The sample has roughly 540,000 distinct CDR3 sequences, approximately 22% seen once. These data were also reused for a study on T cells expressing NK-cell markers.

The sequencing input was CD4+ T cells sorted from blood. These receptors were taken from a woman aged 18 to 35 in good health.

The V call is TRBV7-2, the J call TRBJ2-3, with 13 bases that match TRBD2. Germline-derived CDR1 and CDR2 are SGHTA and FQGNSA. CDR3 length: 16 residues. V trimming: 5 bases; J trimming: 10 bases; junction bases outside the gene matches: 12. The CDR3 spells CASSAAGTSGNGAQYF. The CDR3 DNA follows: TGTGCCAGCAGCGCTGCCGGGACTAGCGGGAACGGCGCGCAGTATTTT. Full variable domain (missing parts from reference TRBV7-2 and TRBJ2-3): GAGVSQSPSNKVTEKGKDVELRCDPISGHTALYWYRQSLGQGLEFLIYFQGNSAPDKSGLPSDRFSAERTGGSVSTLTIQRTQQEDSAVYLCASSAAGTSGNGAQYFGPGTRLTVL.

This rearrangement joins TRBV2 to TRBJ2-5; the match to TRBD1 covers 8 bases. V lost 6 bases, J lost 2 bases, and 14 bases stayed unmatched. The CDR3 runs to 17 residues. Looked up from germline, CDR1 is SNHLY and CDR2 is FYNNEI. Here the CDR3 DNA reads TGTGCCAGCAGGATCTACCATGGACAGGGATTACAAGAGACCCAGTACTTC. It encodes CASRIYHGQGLQETQYF.

The J gene is TRBJ2-7, the V gene TRBV20-1; TRBD1 matches 7 bases. Germline assignment: CDR1 DFQATT and CDR2 SNEGSKA (reference sequence). With 5 bases clipped from V and 0 bases from J, the junction kept 4 bases outside the gene matches. CDR3 size: 13 residues. The chain's CDR3 is CSAPGQTSYEQYF. The CDR3 nucleotides read TGCAGTGCTCCGGGACAGACCTCCTACGAGCAGTACTTC.

This clonotype has ten or more counts. This chain uses TRBV20-1 with TRBJ1-2, with D possibly matching TRBD1 (6 bases). Germline V CDR1 and CDR2: DFQATT, SNEGSKA (reference sequence). The length of the CDR3 is 14 residues. V gave up 0 bases and J gave up 5 bases, with 13 bases separating them. The CDR3 here is CSARDHRVLYGYTF. In DNA, the CDR3 is TGCAGTGCTAGAGACCACAGGGTCCTATATGGCTACACCTTC.

The V and J genes are TRBV12-5 and TRBJ1-5; no firm D call. V lost 2 bases and J lost 6, with 8 bases in between. CDR3 length: 13 amino acids. Germline CDR1 is LGHNT and CDR2 is FRNRAP. CDR3 DNA: TGTGCTAGTGGTTTGAAAGGGTTTCAGCCCCAGCATTTT. This gives the protein CASGLKGFQPQHF.

This clonotype was found a few times. V usage is TRBV7-8 and J usage is TRBJ2-1, with 12 bases matching TRBD2. The CDR3 consists of 14 residues. Per germline, CDR1 SGHVS and CDR2 FQNEAQ. Unmatched junction bases numbered 3, after V lost 5 bases and J lost 7 bases. The CDR3 DNA follows: TGTGCCAGCAGCCATCTAGCGGGGGGGAATGAGCAGTTCTTC. Its translation: CASSHLAGGNEQFF.

V and J are TRBV18 and TRBJ2-3, with TRBD2 identical over 9 bases. V dropped 5 bases and J dropped 2; count of bases not matched to a gene: 11. The CDR3 length is 17 residues. Per germline, CDR1 KGHSH and CDR2 LQKENI. The CDR3 nucleotides are TGTGCCAGCTCAACAATTCTAGCGGGGCAACTCACAGATACGCAGTATTTT. Translation: CASSTILAGQLTDTQYF.

This clonotype was seen at least ten times. The chain links TRBV7-2 to TRBJ2-3; 7 nucleotides agree with TRBD2. The CDR3 sequence is 12 residues long. Germline V gene sequence: CDR1 SGHTA, CDR2 FQGNSA. J gave up 5 bases and V 8 bases, and 4 bases lay outside the gene matches. CDR3: CASRWGGDTQYF. DNA for the CDR3: TGTGCCAGCCGCTGGGGGGGAGATACGCAGTATTTT. The variable domain in full, with the rest retrieved from reference TRBV7-2 and TRBJ2-3, is GAGVSQSPSNKVTEKGKDVELRCDPISGHTALYWYRQSLGQGLEFLIYFQGNSAPDKSGLPSDRFSAERTGGSVSTLTIQRTQQEDSAVYLCASRWGGDTQYFGPGTRLTVL.

This clonotype came up a few times. This chain's CDR3 is CASSSGTNYNEQFF. For the CDR3, the DNA is TGCGCCAGCAGCTCCGGGACAAACTACAATGAGCAGTTCTTC. The chain joins TRBV5-1 to TRBJ2-1; perhaps TRBD1 as D (6 bases). The V and J ends lost 3 bases and 3 bases respectively, with 10 bases between them. Germline V gene sequence: CDR1 SGHRS, CDR2 YFSETQ. This CDR3 is built from 14 residues.

The sample holds many counts of this clonotype. Germline is not matched at one junction end, which may reflect a read error. The chain couples TRBV5-1 to TRBJ2-1, with a tentative D call TRBD2 (5 bases). This CDR3 region has 12 residues. Germline V gene lookup returns CDR1 SGHRS and CDR2 YFSETQ. Written as DNA, the CDR3 is TGTGCCAGCAGCTTACCGGGGAATGAGCAGTTCTTC. Translated, it gives CASSLPGNEQFF.

The genes are TRBV12-3 or TRBV12-4 and TRBJ1-5; D remains unclear. Trimming removed 1 base from V and 5 bases from J, with 12 bases in between. CDR3 size: 15 residues. Here the CDR3 reads CASSLGSGEHQPQHF. CDR3 in DNA: TGTGCCAGCAGTTTAGGGAGCGGTGAACATCAGCCCCAGCATTTT.

This clonotype was observed a few times. The chain joins TRBV19 to TRBJ1-5, with D tentatively TRBD1 (5 bases). Germline assignment: CDR1 LNHDA and CDR2 SQIVND (reference sequence). The V and J ends lost 5 bases and 3 bases respectively, with 17 bases between them. This CDR3 has 16 amino acids. CDR3 DNA sequence: TGTGCCAGTAGTGGAAGGGGAGGACACCACAATCAGCCCCAGCATTTT. As protein: CASSGRGGHHNQPQHF.

The chain uses TRBV13 and TRBJ2-3; 7 nucleotides line up with TRBD1. V lost 5 bases and J lost 2; bases outside the gene matches: 7. This CDR3 contains 15 residues. CDR1 and CDR2 from the germline V gene are PRHDT and FYEKMQ (reference sequence). In DNA form, the CDR3 reads TGTGCCAGCAGCAGACTGGACAGGTTCACAGATACGCAGTATTTT. Its protein product is CASSRLDRFTDTQYF. Using reference TRBV13 and TRBJ2-3 for the parts outside the CDR3, the full variable domain is AAGVIQSPRHLIKEKRETATLKCYPIPRHDTVYWYQQGPGQDPQFLISFYEKMQSDKGSIPDRFSAQQFSDYHSELNMSSLELGDSALYFCASSRLDRFTDTQYFGPGTRLTVL.

The V and J genes are TRBV5-1 and TRBJ1-1; D not certain. Trimming stripped 4 bases from V and 1 base from J, with 8 bases between. The CDR3 covers 13 residues. Per the germline V gene, CDR1 is SGHRS and CDR2 is YFSETQ. CDR3 amino acids: CASSVDPNTEAFF. CDR3 in DNA: TGCGCCAGCAGCGTCGACCCGAACACTGAAGCTTTCTTT.

A few counts support this clonotype. The chain couples TRBV30 to TRBJ1-4; D gene unclear. Trimming shortened V by 0 bases and J by 2 bases, and 16 bases separated the two germline ends. This CDR3 region has 17 residues. Per the germline V gene, CDR1 is GTSNPN and CDR2 is SVGIG (reference sequence). CDR3 DNA: TGTGCCTGGAGTGTTAGAGCGACGTATGGGACTAATGAAAAACTGTTTTTT. It codes for CAWSVRATYGTNEKLFF.

This sequence joins TRBV19 and TRBJ1-2; no firm D call. Germline-derived CDR1 and CDR2 are LNHDA and SQIVND (reference sequence). The CDR3 spans 14 residues. Trimming pared 4 bases from V and 0 bases from J, leaving 9 bases between. The CDR3 is CASSRFYANYGYTF. CDR3 bases: TGTGCCAGTAGTAGGTTCTACGCTAACTATGGCTACACCTTC. Using reference TRBV19 and TRBJ1-2 for the parts outside the CDR3, the full variable domain is DGGITQSPKYLFRKEGQNVTLSCEQNLNHDAMYWYRQDPGQGLRLIYYSQIVNDFQKGDIAEGYSVSREKKESFPLTVTSAQKNPTAFYLCASSRFYANYGYTFGSGTRLTVV.

The genes are TRBV11-2 and TRBJ2-5; D is possibly TRBD2 (5 bases). The CDR3 contains 14 residues. Germline CDR1 is SGHAT and CDR2 is FQNNGV. V shed 4 bases and J shed 6 bases, with 15 bases lying between them. CDR3 nucleotide sequence: TGTGCCAGCAGCTCCCCGAGCGGAGGAAAGACCCAGTACTTC. Translating it yields CASSSPSGGKTQYF.

There are a few counts of this clonotype. The chain links TRBV6-2 or TRBV6-3 to TRBJ2-7; the D gene is possibly TRBD1 (5 bases). Germline V lookup: CDR1 MNHEY, CDR2 SVGEGT. There are 15 residues in the CDR3. Trimming removed 2 bases from V and 3 bases from J, with 14 bases in between. CDR3 sequence reads: CASSYEADILYEQYF. As DNA, the CDR3 is TGTGCCAGCAGTTACGAGGCGGACATTCTCTACGAGCAGTACTTC.

This clonotype showed up just a few times. The chain combines TRBV7-2 with TRBJ1-5, with a tentative D call TRBD1 (6 bases). Germline lookup yields CDR1 SGHTA and CDR2 FQGNSA. Deletions cut 5 bases from V and 7 bases from J, with 18 bases between. There are 15 residues in the CDR3. The DNA of the CDR3 is TGTGCCAGCAGCCGGACAGCCCAGGATATCCAGCCCCAGCATTTT. Protein sequence: CASSRTAQDIQPQHF.